These 4 T cell receptor beta chains were sequenced from one sample in a study of T cell responses to AZD1222 COVID-19 vaccine. Sequenced by immunoSEQ multiplex PCR; TCRdb stores in-frame clones only, minus some. The sample includes about 97,000 clones, approximately 91% of them seen just once. The specimen was peripheral blood, collected on day 0 of AZD1222 vaccination. Receptors originate from an adult in good health.

The chain carries TRBV5-4 and TRBJ1-2, with D unresolved. The CDR3 runs to 12 residues. CDR1 and CDR2 from the germline V gene are SGHNT and YYREEE (reference sequence). V lost 4 bases and J lost 3, with 7 bases in between. The CDR3 loop is CASSREYYGYTF. The CDR3 DNA reads TGTGCCAGCAGCAGGGAATACTATGGCTACACCTTC.

The V and J genes are TRBV24-1 and TRBJ2-2; 8 nucleotides agree with TRBD1. Per the germline V gene, CDR1 is KGHDR and CDR2 is SFDVKD. CDR3 length: 15 residues. V lost 7 bases to trimming and J lost 7 bases; unmatched junction nucleotides: 10. The CDR3 here is CATSLDRGFSGELFF. The DNA for the CDR3 is TGTGCCACCAGCCTCGACAGGGGATTTAGCGGGGAGCTGTTTTTT.

In its sample, this clone was seen a few times. The chain recombines TRBV3-1 (or the pseudogene TRBV3-2) with TRBJ1-6; maybe TRBD1 (6 bases). This CDR3 has 18 amino acids. V dropped 3 bases and J dropped 7 bases, with 22 bases sitting between them. From germline, CDR1 is LGHDT and CDR2 YNNKEL (reference sequence). In DNA, the CDR3 is TGTGCCAGCAGCCACGGGGGCCATTTAGCCCCGGACAATTCACCCCTCCACTTT. This gives the protein CASSHGGHLAPDNSPLHF.

The V call is TRBV4-2, the J call TRBJ1-5; D is perhaps TRBD1 (5 bases). CDR1 and CDR2 (germline): LGHNA, YNFKEQ. Deletions cut 0 bases from V and 11 bases from J, with 17 bases between. This CDR3 is built from 15 residues. The CDR3 bases are TGTGCCAGCAGCCAAGAACGGGGCCGGGCGGAGTCCCAGCATTTT. This translates into CASSQERGRAESQHF.